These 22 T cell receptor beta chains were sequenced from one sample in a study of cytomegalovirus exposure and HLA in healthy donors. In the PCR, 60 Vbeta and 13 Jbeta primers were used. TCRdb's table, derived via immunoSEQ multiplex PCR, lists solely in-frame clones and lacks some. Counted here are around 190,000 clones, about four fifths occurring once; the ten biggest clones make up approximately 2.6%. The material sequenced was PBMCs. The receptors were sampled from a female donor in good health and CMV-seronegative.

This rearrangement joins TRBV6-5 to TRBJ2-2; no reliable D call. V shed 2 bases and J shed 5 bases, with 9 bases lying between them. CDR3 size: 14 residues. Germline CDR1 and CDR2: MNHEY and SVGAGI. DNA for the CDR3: TGTGCCAGCAGTTACCCAACAAGAACCGGGGAGCTGTTTTTT. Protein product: CASSYPTRTGELFF.

In DNA form, the CDR3 reads TGTGCCAGCAGTTACTCAGGGACTTACGAAAAACTGTTTTTT. Encoded protein: CASSYSGTYEKLFF. The chain carries TRBV6-5 and TRBJ1-4, with TRBD1 as a possible D gene (5 bases). This CDR3 comprises 14 residues. From germline, CDR1 is MNHEY and CDR2 SVGAGI. The ends were cut back, 0 bases at V and 8 bases at J, with 10 bases in the middle.

Written as DNA, the CDR3 is TGTGCCAGCCAGAGAGCGGGGACGGAGACCCAGTACTTC. This encodes CASQRAGTETQYF. The chain recombines TRBV27 with TRBJ2-5; the match to TRBD2 covers 7 bases. The CDR3 extends over 13 amino acids. The germline V gene has CDR1 MNHEY and CDR2 SMNVEV (reference sequence). V gave up 8 bases and J gave up 5 bases; unmatched junction bases: 8.

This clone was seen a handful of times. The CDR3 here is CSVEAGSGGYTF. Written as DNA, the CDR3 is TGCAGCGTTGAAGCAGGTTCAGGTGGCTACACCTTC. This chain links TRBV29-1 with TRBJ1-2; D uncertain. V lost 1 base and J lost 7, with 10 bases in between. The CDR3 sequence is 12 residues long. The V gene's germline CDR1 is SQVTM and CDR2 ANQGSEA.

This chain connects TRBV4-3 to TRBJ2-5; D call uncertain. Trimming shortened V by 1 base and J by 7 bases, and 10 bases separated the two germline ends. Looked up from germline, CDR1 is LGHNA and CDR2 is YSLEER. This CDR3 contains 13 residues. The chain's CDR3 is CASSQVGPGTQYF. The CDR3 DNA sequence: TGCGCCAGCAGCCAAGTCGGTCCTGGGACCCAGTACTTC.

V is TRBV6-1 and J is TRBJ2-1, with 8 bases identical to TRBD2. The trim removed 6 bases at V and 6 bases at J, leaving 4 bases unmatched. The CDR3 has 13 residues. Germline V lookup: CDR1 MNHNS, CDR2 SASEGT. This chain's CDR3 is CASRVSGINEQFF. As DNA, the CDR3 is TGTGCCAGCAGGGTTAGCGGGATCAATGAGCAGTTCTTC.

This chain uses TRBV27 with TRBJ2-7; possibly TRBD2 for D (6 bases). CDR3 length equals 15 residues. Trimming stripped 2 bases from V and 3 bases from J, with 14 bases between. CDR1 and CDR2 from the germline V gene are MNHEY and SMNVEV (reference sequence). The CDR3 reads CASSLGTPSHYEQYF. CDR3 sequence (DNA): TGTGCCAGCAGTTTAGGGACTCCCAGCCACTACGAGCAGTACTTC.

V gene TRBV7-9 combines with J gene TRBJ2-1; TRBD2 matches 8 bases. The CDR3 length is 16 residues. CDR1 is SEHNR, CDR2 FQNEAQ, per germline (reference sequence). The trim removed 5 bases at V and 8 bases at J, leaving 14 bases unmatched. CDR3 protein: CASSPRGAGGFYEQFF. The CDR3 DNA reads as TGTGCCAGCAGCCCCAGAGGGGCGGGAGGCTTTTATGAGCAGTTCTTC.

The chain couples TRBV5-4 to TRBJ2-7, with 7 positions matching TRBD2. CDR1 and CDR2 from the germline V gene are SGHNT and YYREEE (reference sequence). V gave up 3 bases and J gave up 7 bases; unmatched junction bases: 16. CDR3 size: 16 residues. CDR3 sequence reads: CASSSSRGLGPMEQYF. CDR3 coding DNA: TGTGCCAGCAGCTCGAGCCGTGGACTAGGGCCTATGGAGCAGTACTTC.

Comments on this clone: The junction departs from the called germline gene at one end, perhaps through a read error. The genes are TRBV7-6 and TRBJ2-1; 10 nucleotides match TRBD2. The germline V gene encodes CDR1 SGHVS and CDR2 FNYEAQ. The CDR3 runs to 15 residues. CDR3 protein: CTSSDRLAGSGNPFF. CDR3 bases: TGTACCAGCAGCGACAGACTAGCGGGTTCTGGGAATCCGTTCTTC.

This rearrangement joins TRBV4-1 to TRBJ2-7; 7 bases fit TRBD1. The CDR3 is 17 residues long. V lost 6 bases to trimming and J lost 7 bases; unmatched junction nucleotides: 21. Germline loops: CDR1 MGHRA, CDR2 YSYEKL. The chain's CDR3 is CASRLPRQGPGRWEQYF. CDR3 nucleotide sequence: TGCGCCAGCAGACTACCCAGACAGGGTCCAGGTCGTTGGGAGCAGTACTTC.

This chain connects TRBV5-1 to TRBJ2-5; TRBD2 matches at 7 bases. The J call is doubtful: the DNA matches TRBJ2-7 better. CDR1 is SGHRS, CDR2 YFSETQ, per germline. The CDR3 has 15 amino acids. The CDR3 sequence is CASSSLSSGTYEQYF. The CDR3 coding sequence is TGCGCCAGCAGTTCCCTATCTAGCGGTACCTACGAGCAGTACTTC.

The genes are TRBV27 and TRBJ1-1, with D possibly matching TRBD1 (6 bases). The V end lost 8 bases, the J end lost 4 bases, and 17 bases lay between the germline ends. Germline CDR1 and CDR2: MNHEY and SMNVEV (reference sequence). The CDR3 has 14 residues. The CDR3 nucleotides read TGTGCCAGCTCCCGAGCGGGGACACCCACTGAAGCTTTCTTT. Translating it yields CASSRAGTPTEAFF.

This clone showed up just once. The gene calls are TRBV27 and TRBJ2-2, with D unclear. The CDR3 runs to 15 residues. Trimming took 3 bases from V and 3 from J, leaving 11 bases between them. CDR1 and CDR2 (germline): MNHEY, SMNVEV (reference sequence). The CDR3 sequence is CASSLGHEYTGELFF. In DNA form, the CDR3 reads TGTGCCAGCAGTTTGGGCCACGAGTACACCGGGGAGCTGTTTTTT.

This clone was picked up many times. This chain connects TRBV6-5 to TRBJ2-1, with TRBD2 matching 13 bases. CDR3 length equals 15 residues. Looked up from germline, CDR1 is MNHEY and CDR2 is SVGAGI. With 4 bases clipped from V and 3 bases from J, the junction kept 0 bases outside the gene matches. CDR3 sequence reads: CASSWTSGSYNEQFF. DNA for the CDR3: TGTGCCAGCAGTTGGACTAGCGGGAGCTACAATGAGCAGTTCTTC.

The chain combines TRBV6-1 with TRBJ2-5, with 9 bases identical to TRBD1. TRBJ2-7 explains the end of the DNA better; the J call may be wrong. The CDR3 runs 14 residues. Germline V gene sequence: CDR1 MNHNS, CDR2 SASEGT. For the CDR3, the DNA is TGTGCCAGCAGCAGGACAGGGGTTTCCTACGAGCAGTACTTC. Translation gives CASSRTGVSYEQYF.

CDR3 region: CASSQEQGAYGYTF. Written as DNA, the CDR3 is TGCGCCAGCAGCCAGGAACAGGGGGCGTATGGCTACACCTTC. The J gene is TRBJ1-2, the V gene TRBV4-3; 9 nucleotides line up with TRBD1. The CDR3 extends over 14 amino acids. J gave up 5 bases and V 3 bases, and 4 bases lay outside the gene matches. Germline CDR1 LGHNA, CDR2 YSLEER.

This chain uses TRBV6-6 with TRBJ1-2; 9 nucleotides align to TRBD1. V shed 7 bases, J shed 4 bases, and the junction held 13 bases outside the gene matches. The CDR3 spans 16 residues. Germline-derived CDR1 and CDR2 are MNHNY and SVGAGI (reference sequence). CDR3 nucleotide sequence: TGTGCCAGCATTCCGGGACAGGGCAACCTCATCTATGGCTACACCTTC. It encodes CASIPGQGNLIYGYTF.

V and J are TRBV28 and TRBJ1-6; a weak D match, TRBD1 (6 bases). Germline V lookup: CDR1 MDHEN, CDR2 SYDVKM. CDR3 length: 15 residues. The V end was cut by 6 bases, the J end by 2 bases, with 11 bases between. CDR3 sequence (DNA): TGTGCCAGCAGGTACAGGGACCCCTATAATTCACCCCTCCACTTT. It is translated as CASRYRDPYNSPLHF.

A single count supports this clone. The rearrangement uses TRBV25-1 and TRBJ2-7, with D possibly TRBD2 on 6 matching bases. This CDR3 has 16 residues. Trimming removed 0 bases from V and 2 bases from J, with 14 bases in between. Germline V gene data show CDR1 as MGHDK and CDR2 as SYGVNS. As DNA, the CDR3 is TGTGCCAGCAGTGAATATGCGACGGGAGAAACCTACGAGCAGTACTTC. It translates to CASSEYATGETYEQYF.

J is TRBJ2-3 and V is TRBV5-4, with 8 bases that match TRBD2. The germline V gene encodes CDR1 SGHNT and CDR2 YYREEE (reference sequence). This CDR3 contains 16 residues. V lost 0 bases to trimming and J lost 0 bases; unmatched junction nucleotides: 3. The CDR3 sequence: CASSLGLATSTDTQYF. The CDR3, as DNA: TGTGCCAGCAGCTTGGGACTAGCGACTAGCACAGATACGCAGTATTTT.

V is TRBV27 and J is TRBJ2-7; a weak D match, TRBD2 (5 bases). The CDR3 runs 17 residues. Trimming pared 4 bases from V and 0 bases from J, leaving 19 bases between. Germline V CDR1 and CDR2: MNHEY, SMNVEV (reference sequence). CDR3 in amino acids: CASSSSDRGRASYEQYF. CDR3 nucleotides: TGTGCCAGCAGTTCATCCGACCGAGGGCGCGCCTCCTACGAGCAGTACTTC.